These 28 T cell receptor beta chains were sequenced from one sample in a study of T-cell memory formation after mild COVID-19. TCRdb analysed the 5' RACE reads with MiXCR anew, one entry per CDR3 protein. The repertoire holds approximately 250,000 distinct CDR3 sequences, with 15% to 19% as singletons. What was sequenced was PBMCs or a T cell subset sorted from them (not recorded which). The origin of the receptors is an adult woman who had mild COVID-19 (a few samples of this study predate the infection). Cell type and time point are not known.

This clonotype has more than one count but fewer than ten. The gene calls are TRBV24-1 and TRBJ2-3, with 9 bases identical to TRBD1. The V and J ends lost 2 bases and 2 bases, in that order; junction bases with no gene match: 4. The germline V gene encodes CDR1 KGHDR and CDR2 SFDVKD. The CDR3 runs to 16 residues. This CDR3 is CATSDWRDRATDTQYF. The CDR3 coding sequence is TGTGCCACCAGTGATTGGCGGGACAGGGCCACAGATACGCAGTATTTT.

The V and J genes are TRBV4-2 and TRBJ1-2; 7 bases align to TRBD1. The CDR3 spans 15 residues. Trimming removed 5 bases from V and 3 bases from J; junction bases left unmatched: 9. Germline CDR1 reads LGHNA; CDR2 reads YNFKEQ. CDR3 protein: CASSKVDRDHYGYTF. The CDR3 coding sequence is TGTGCCAGCAGCAAGGTTGACAGGGACCACTATGGCTACACCTTC.

This chain links TRBV11-1 with TRBJ2-7; D may correspond to TRBD1 or TRBD2 (5 bases each). The CDR3 has 15 amino acids. Germline CDR1 is SGHAT and CDR2 is FQDESV (reference sequence). V lost 4 bases and J 4 bases, leaving 17 bases between the germline ends. The CDR3 region is CASSSGPRLSYEQYF. CDR3 in DNA: TGTGCCAGCAGCTCGGGACCCAGGTTATCGTACGAGCAGTACTTC.

In its sample, this clonotype was seen many times. The chain joins TRBV9 to TRBJ2-5; possibly TRBD1 or TRBD2 for D (6 bases each). CDR1 and CDR2 from the germline V gene are SGDLS and YYNGEE. Trimming stripped 2 bases from V and 1 base from J, with 18 bases between. The CDR3 spans 17 residues. CDR3 DNA sequence: TGTGCCAGCAGCGTGGGAGTGGGGGGCTCAAGCCAAGAGACCCAGTACTTC. Encoded protein: CASSVGVGGSSQETQYF. Full variable domain (rest looked up from reference TRBV9 and TRBJ2-5): DSGVTQTPKHLITATGQRVTLRCSPRSGDLSVYWYQQSLDQGLQFLIQYYNGEERAKGNILERFSAQQFPDLHSELNLSSLELGDSALYFCASSVGVGGSSQETQYFGPGTRLLVL.

The J gene is TRBJ2-2, the V gene TRBV6-1; the D gene is possibly TRBD1 (5 bases). Germline V CDR1 and CDR2: MNHNS, SASEGT. V lost 8 bases and J lost 5, with 18 bases in between. This CDR3 is built from 15 residues. The CDR3 reads CASRNRARTTGELFF. The CDR3, as DNA: TGTGCCAGCCGGAATCGGGCGCGGACAACCGGGGAGCTGTTTTTT.

This clonotype was counted a few times. The chain employs TRBV27 and TRBJ1-1; D remains unclear. CDR1 is MNHEY, CDR2 SMNVEV, per germline (reference sequence). The CDR3 runs 15 residues. V lost 5 bases and J lost 1, with 14 bases in between. The CDR3 spells CASSAGTATNTEAFF. CDR3 nucleotide sequence: TGTGCCAGCAGTGCAGGCACTGCAACGAACACTGAAGCTTTCTTT.

This clonotype was counted a few times. The V and J genes are TRBV7-9 and TRBJ2-7; a possible D gene is TRBD2 (6 bases). Germline V gene sequence: CDR1 SEHNR, CDR2 FQNEAQ (reference sequence). CDR3 length: 16 residues. Trimming left V 6 bases short and J 2 bases short, with 20 bases between. Here the CDR3 DNA reads TGTGCCAGCAGTAACCCGCCACGGGAGAGGGCCTACGAGCAGTACTTC. It translates to CASSNPPRERAYEQYF.

The sample holds a few counts of this clonotype. V usage is TRBV18 and J usage is TRBJ2-3; no clear D gene. This CDR3 is 15 amino acids long. V lost 3 bases to trimming and J lost 3 bases, with 13 bases between them. Germline-derived CDR1 and CDR2 are KGHSH and LQKENI. CDR3 sequence (DNA): TGTGCCAGCTCACCGGAGCTCCTACGTACAGATACGCAGTATTTT. Residues: CASSPELLRTDTQYF. Supplemented by reference TRBV18 and TRBJ2-3, the full variable domain reads NAGVMQNPRHLVRRRGQEARLRCSPMKGHSHVYWYRQLPEEGLKFMVYLQKENIIDESGMPKERFSAEFPKEGPSILRIQQVVRGDSAAYFCASSPELLRTDTQYFGPGTRLTVL.

This clonotype was counted a few times. This chain joins TRBV29-1 and TRBJ1-5; D is unclear. The V end lost 7 bases, the J end lost 4 bases, and 11 bases lay between the germline ends. Germline CDR1 SQVTM, CDR2 ANQGSEA. The CDR3 extends over 12 amino acids. CDR3 region: CSAGHSNQPQHF. The DNA of the CDR3 is TGCAGCGCTGGGCATTCAAATCAGCCCCAGCATTTT.

This sequence joins TRBV4-2 and TRBJ2-7; D is possibly TRBD2 (5 bases). The CDR3 sequence is 15 residues long. Germline lookup yields CDR1 LGHNA and CDR2 YNFKEQ. V was trimmed by 0 bases and J by 4 bases, leaving 13 bases between them. CDR3 sequence reads: CASSQDRGNKYEQYF. The CDR3 bases are TGTGCCAGCAGCCAAGATCGAGGGAATAAGTACGAGCAGTACTTC.

This rearrangement joins TRBV5-4 to TRBJ1-1; 9 nucleotides match TRBD1. With 3 bases clipped from V and 0 bases from J, the junction kept 6 bases outside the gene matches. The germline gives CDR1 SGHNT, CDR2 YYREEE (reference sequence). The CDR3 is made up of 16 amino acids. CDR3 coding DNA: TGTGCCAGCAGCTCCCGGGACAGGGACATGAACACTGAAGCTTTCTTT. Translation gives CASSSRDRDMNTEAFF.

The chain links TRBV5-1 to TRBJ2-5; TRBD1 matches 7 bases. The CDR3 loop spans 15 amino acids. V shed 7 bases, J shed 4 bases, and the junction held 13 bases outside the gene matches. The germline gives CDR1 SGHRS, CDR2 YFSETQ. The DNA of the CDR3 is TGCGCCAGCCTCAGGCGAGGACAGGCTGGAGAGACCCAGTACTTC. Translation gives CASLRRGQAGETQYF.

This clonotype was detected a few times. This chain joins TRBV12-3 or TRBV12-4 and TRBJ2-5; 11 bases match TRBD2. The CDR3 covers 16 residues. V gave up 3 bases and J gave up 4 bases; unmatched junction bases: 7. CDR3 nucleotide sequence: TGTGCCAGCAGTTTTAGCGGGAGGGCTTCGGGAGAGACCCAGTACTTC. Its translation is CASSFSGRASGETQYF.

V usage is TRBV11-2 and J usage is TRBJ2-1; 9 bases are a match to TRBD1. Trimming at V came to 4 bases and at J to 5 bases, leaving 12 bases not matched to a gene. CDR1 is SGHAT, CDR2 FQNNGV, per germline. This CDR3 region has 17 residues. The CDR3 loop is CASSSRSPGTGNNEQFF. DNA of the CDR3: TGTGCCAGCAGCTCAAGGAGCCCCGGGACAGGGAACAATGAGCAGTTCTTC.

This clonotype was counted at least ten times. The V gene is TRBV2, the J gene TRBJ1-2, with 7 bases that match TRBD1. Germline V gene sequence: CDR1 SNHLY, CDR2 FYNNEI. The CDR3 extends over 14 amino acids. V shed 2 bases, J shed 2 bases, and the junction held 2 bases outside the gene matches. CDR3 amino acids: CASSETGDNYGYTF. The CDR3 region has the DNA TGTGCCAGCAGTGAAACAGGGGACAACTATGGCTACACCTTC.

This clonotype has only a few counts. The chain is built from TRBV7-9 and TRBJ2-3; 15 bases fit TRBD2. The CDR3 contains 16 residues. The junction had 3 bases not matched to a gene; V was cut back by 5 bases and J by 3 bases. The germline gives CDR1 SEHNR, CDR2 FQNEAQ (reference sequence). CDR3 protein: CASSRTSGGETDTQYF. The CDR3 coding sequence is TGTGCCAGCAGCCGGACTAGCGGGGGGGAAACAGATACGCAGTATTTT.

This clonotype was counted between two and nine times. CDR3 residues: CASSSSLFAMNTEAFF. CDR3 coding DNA: TGTGCCAGCAGTTCCTCACTTTTTGCCATGAACACTGAAGCTTTCTTT. This rearrangement joins TRBV6-2 or TRBV6-3 to TRBJ1-1; no clear D gene. V dropped 4 bases and J dropped 0 bases, with 15 bases sitting between them. The V gene's germline CDR1 is MNHEY and CDR2 SVGEGT. This CDR3 is 16 amino acids long.

The chain joins TRBV5-4 to TRBJ2-5, with D perhaps TRBD2 (6 bases). Germline V gene data show CDR1 as SGHNT and CDR2 as YYREEE (reference sequence). Trimming removed 7 bases at V and 1 base at J, with 17 bases between. CDR3 length: 15 amino acids. The CDR3 DNA reads TGTGCCAGCTGCTCCGGGGGAGGTAGCCAAGAGACCCAGTACTTC. Protein: CASCSGGGSQETQYF.

This clonotype was observed a few times. This chain joins TRBV24-1 and TRBJ2-4; 8 nucleotides agree with TRBD1. The ends lost 5 bases at V and 7 bases at J; junction bases unmatched: 6. The germline gives CDR1 KGHDR, CDR2 SFDVKD. The CDR3 runs 14 residues. The CDR3 region is CATSATGQGNIQYF. The CDR3, as DNA: TGTGCCACCAGTGCCACAGGACAGGGCAACATTCAGTACTTC.

This clonotype was detected only a few times. J is TRBJ2-2 and V is TRBV3-1; perhaps D is TRBD1 or TRBD2 (5 bases each). Germline-derived CDR1 and CDR2 are LGHDT and YNNKEL (reference sequence). V was clipped by 5 bases and J by 5 bases, with 12 bases between them. The CDR3 spans 14 residues. The CDR3 nucleotides read TGTGCCAGCAGCTCAGGGAGTTGGACCGGGGAGCTGTTTTTT. It specifies CASSSGSWTGELFF.

This clonotype was detected many times. The chain joins TRBV7-9 to TRBJ1-5; D not resolved. V was shortened by 6 bases and J by 2 bases, with 5 bases between the two germline ends. The CDR3 consists of 12 residues. From germline, CDR1 is SEHNR and CDR2 FQNEAQ (reference sequence). CDR3 amino acids: CASSSGNQPQHF. The CDR3 DNA follows: TGTGCCAGCAGTTCAGGCAATCAGCCCCAGCATTTT.

This clonotype was detected ten times or more. The DNA of the CDR3 is TGCAGTGCTGGTCCTGGGCGCGCGCTATACGAGCAGTACTTC. Protein: CSAGPGRALYEQYF. The rearrangement links TRBV20-1 to TRBJ2-7, with D uncertain. This CDR3 is built from 14 residues. Looked up from germline, CDR1 is DFQATT and CDR2 is SNEGSKA (reference sequence). V was trimmed by 5 bases and J by 4 bases, leaving 18 bases between them.

This clonotype has a single count. The J gene is TRBJ1-2, the V gene TRBV7-9, with 11 bases aligning to TRBD1. V shed 4 bases and J 0 bases; nucleotides not matched to a gene: 4. CDR3 length: 16 residues. CDR1 is SEHNR and CDR2 is FQNEAQ in the germline V gene (reference sequence). The CDR3 bases are TGTGCCAGCAGCTCCGGGACAGGGGGAGCTAACTATGGCTACACCTTC. As protein: CASSSGTGGANYGYTF.

Only a few counts were recorded for this clonotype. This rearrangement joins TRBV24-1 to TRBJ2-1, with 9 positions matching TRBD1. Germline CDR1 reads KGHDR; CDR2 reads SFDVKD. CDR3 length: 15 residues. V lost 3 bases, J lost 6 bases, and 5 bases stayed unmatched. The CDR3 DNA is TGTGCCACCAGTGATCTGACAGGGGGGGTCAATGAGCAGTTCTTC. This codes for CATSDLTGGVNEQFF.

There are a few counts of this clonotype. The V and J genes are TRBV7-9 and TRBJ2-7; the D gene is possibly TRBD2 (6 bases). Germline values: CDR1 SEHNR, CDR2 FQNEAQ (reference sequence). The V end lost 3 bases, the J end lost 3 bases, and 9 bases lay between the germline ends. CDR3 length: 13 amino acids. This chain's CDR3 is CASSFMGGYEQYF. CDR3 coding DNA: TGTGCCAGCAGCTTCATGGGAGGCTACGAGCAGTACTTC.

The table lists this clonotype with a few counts. The chain is built from TRBV6-2 or TRBV6-3 and TRBJ2-3; TRBD1 agrees at 7 bases. With 6 bases clipped from V and 1 base from J, the junction kept 13 bases outside the gene matches. CDR3 length: 17 residues. The germline V gene encodes CDR1 MNHEY and CDR2 SVGEGT. This chain's CDR3 is CASRYTPQGVRTDTQYF. The DNA for the CDR3 is TGTGCCAGCAGATACACCCCCCAGGGGGTTCGCACAGATACGCAGTATTTT.

J is TRBJ2-1 and V is TRBV6-5; D not certain. CDR1 is MNHEY, CDR2 SVGAGI, per germline. The CDR3 has 16 amino acids. Trimming took off 2 bases at V and 0 bases at J, with 11 bases between the two ends. The chain's CDR3 is CASSYVLDLSYNEQFF. The CDR3 DNA reads TGTGCCAGCAGTTACGTTCTGGACCTCTCCTACAATGAGCAGTTCTTC.

This chain links TRBV4-1 with TRBJ2-7; tentatively, D is TRBD2 (5 bases). The V end lost 0 bases, the J end lost 0 bases, and 9 bases lay between the germline ends. The CDR3 is made up of 15 amino acids. Germline V lookup: CDR1 MGHRA, CDR2 YSYEKL. In DNA form, the CDR3 reads TGCGCCAGCAGCCAAGAGCCTAGCAGCTCCTACGAGCAGTACTTC. Translating it yields CASSQEPSSSYEQYF.